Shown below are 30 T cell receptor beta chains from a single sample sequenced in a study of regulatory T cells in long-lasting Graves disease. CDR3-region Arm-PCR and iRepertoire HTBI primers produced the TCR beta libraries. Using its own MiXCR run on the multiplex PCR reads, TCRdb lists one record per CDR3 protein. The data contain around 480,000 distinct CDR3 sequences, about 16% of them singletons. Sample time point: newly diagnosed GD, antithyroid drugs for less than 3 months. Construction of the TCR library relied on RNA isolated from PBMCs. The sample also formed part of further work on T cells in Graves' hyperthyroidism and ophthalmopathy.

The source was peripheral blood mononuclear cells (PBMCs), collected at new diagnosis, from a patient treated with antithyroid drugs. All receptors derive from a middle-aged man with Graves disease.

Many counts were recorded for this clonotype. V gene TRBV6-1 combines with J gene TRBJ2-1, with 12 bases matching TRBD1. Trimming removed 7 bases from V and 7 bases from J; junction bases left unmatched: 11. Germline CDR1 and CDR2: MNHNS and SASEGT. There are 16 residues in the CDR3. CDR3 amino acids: CASTYHRDRGRNEQFF. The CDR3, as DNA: TGTGCCAGCACCTACCACCGGGACAGGGGGCGTAATGAGCAGTTCTTC.

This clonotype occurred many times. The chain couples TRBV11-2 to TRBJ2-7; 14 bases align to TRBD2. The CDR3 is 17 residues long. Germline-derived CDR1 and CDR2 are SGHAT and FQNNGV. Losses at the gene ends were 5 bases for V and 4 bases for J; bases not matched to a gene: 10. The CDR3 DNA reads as TGTGCCAGCAGCACAGGGACTAGCGGGAGAGTAAGGTACGAGCAGTACTTC. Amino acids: CASSTGTSGRVRYEQYF.

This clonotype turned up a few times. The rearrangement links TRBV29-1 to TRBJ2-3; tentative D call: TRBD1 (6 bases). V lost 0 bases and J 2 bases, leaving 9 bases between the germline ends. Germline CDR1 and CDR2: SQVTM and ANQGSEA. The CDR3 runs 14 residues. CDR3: CSVEDWDNTDTQYF. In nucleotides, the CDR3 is TGCAGCGTTGAAGATTGGGACAACACAGATACGCAGTATTTT.

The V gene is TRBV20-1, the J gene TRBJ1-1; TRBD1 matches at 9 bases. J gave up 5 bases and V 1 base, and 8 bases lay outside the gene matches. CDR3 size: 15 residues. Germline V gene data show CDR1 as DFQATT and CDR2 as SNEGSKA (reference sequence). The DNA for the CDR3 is TGCAGTGCTAGAGCCGGGACAGGGCGGCGGACTGAAGCTTTCTTT. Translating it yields CSARAGTGRRTEAFF.

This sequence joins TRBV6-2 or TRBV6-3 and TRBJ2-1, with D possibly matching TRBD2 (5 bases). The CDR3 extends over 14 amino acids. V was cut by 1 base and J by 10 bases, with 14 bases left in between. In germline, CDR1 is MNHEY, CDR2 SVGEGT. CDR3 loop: CASSYLAVAGEQFF. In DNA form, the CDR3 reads TGTGCCAGCAGTTACTTGGCGGTTGCGGGCGAGCAGTTCTTC.

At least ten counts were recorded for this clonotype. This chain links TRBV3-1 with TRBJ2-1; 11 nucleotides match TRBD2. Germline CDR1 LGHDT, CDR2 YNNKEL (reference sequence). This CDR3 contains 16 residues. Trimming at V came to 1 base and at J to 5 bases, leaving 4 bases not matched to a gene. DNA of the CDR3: TGTGCCAGCAGCCAAGTCCCGGGACTAGCGGACAATGAGCAGTTCTTC. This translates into CASSQVPGLADNEQFF.

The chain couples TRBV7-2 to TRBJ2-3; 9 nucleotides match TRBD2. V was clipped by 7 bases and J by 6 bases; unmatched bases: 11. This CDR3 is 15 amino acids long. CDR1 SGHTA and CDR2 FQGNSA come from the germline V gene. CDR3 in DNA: TGTGCCAGCACCCCCCATTTAGCGGGAGCCGATACGCAGTATTTT. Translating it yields CASTPHLAGADTQYF.

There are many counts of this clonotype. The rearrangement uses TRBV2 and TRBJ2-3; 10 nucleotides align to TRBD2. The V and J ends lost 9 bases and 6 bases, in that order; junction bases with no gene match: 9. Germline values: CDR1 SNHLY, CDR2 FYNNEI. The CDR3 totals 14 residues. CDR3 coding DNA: TGTGCCAGAGACACGGGACTAGCGTTGGATACGCAGTATTTT. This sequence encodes CARDTGLALDTQYF. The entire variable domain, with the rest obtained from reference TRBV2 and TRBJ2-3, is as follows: EPEVTQTPSHQVTQMGQEVILRCVPISNHLYFYWYRQILGQKVEFLVSFYNNEISEKSEIFDDQFSVERPDGSNFTLKIRSTKLEDSAMYFCARDTGLALDTQYFGPGTRLTVL.

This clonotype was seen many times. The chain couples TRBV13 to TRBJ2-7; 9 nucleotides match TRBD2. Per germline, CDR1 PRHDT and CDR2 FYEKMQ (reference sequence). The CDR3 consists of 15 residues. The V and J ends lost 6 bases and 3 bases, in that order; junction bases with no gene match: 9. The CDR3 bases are TGTGCCAGCAGTGCCCGGAGAGCGGGGGGCTACGAGCAGTACTTC. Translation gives CASSARRAGGYEQYF.

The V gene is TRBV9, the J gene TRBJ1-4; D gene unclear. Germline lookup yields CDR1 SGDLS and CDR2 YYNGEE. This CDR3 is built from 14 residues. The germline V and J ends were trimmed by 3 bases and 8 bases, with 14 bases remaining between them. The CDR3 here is CASSGEGLEEKLFF. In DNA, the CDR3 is TGTGCCAGCAGCGGGGAAGGTTTGGAAGAAAAACTGTTTTTT.

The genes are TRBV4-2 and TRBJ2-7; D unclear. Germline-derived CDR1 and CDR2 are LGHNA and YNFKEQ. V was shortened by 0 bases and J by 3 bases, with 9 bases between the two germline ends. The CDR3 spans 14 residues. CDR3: CASSQELDYYEQYF. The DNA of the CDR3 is TGTGCCAGCAGCCAAGAGCTGGATTACTACGAGCAGTACTTC.

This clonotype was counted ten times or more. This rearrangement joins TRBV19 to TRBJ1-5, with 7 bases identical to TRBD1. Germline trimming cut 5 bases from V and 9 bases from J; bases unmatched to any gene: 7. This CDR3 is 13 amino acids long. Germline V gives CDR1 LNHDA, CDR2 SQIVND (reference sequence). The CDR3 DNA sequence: TGTGCCAGTAGTCCCCAGACAGGGTCGCCCCAGCATTTT. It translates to CASSPQTGSPQHF.

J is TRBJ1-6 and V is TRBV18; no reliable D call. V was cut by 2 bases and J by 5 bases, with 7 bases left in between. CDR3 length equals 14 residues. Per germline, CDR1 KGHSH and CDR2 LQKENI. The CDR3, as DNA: TGTGCCAGCTCACCAATTTTGGATAATTCACCCCTCCACTTT. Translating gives CASSPILDNSPLHF. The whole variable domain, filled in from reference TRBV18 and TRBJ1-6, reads NAGVMQNPRHLVRRRGQEARLRCSPMKGHSHVYWYRQLPEEGLKFMVYLQKENIIDESGMPKERFSAEFPKEGPSILRIQQVVRGDSAAYFCASSPILDNSPLHFGNGTRLTVT.

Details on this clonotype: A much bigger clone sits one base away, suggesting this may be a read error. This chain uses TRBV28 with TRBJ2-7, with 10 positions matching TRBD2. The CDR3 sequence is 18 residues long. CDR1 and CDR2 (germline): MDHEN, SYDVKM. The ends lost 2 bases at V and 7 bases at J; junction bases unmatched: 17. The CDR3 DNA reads TGTGCCAGCAGTTTACGGCTAGCGGGAGTATATCGGCGCGGTGAGCAGTACTTC. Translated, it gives CASSLRLAGVYRRGEQYF. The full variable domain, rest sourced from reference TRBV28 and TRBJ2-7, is DVKVTQSSRYLVKRTGEKVFLECVQDMDHENMFWYRQDPGLGLRLIYFSYDVKMKEKGDIPEGYSVSREKKERFSLILESASTNQTSMYLCASSLRLAGVYRRGEQYFGPGTRLTVT.

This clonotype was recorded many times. CDR3 bases: TGTGCCAGCAGCTTAACCGGGACAGAAGCTTTCTTT. Its translation: CASSLTGTEAFF. The V and J genes are TRBV11-2 and TRBJ1-1; D is possibly TRBD1 (6 bases). Germline CDR1 SGHAT, CDR2 FQNNGV. CDR3 size: 12 residues. The V and J ends lost 2 bases and 8 bases respectively, with 9 bases between them.

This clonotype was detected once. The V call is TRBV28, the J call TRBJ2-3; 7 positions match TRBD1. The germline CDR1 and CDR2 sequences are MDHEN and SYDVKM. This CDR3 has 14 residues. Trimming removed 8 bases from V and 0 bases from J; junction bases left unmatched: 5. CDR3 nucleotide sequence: TGTGCCAGCCAACCGGGACAGAGCACAGATACGCAGTATTTT. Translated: CASQPGQSTDTQYF.

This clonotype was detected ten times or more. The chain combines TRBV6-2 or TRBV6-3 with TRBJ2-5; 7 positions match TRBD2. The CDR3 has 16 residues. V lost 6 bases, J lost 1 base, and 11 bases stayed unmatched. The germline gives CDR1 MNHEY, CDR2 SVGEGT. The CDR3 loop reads CASSQAGRGIQETQYF. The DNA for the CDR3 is TGTGCCAGCAGCCAAGCGGGGCGGGGGATCCAAGAGACCCAGTACTTC.

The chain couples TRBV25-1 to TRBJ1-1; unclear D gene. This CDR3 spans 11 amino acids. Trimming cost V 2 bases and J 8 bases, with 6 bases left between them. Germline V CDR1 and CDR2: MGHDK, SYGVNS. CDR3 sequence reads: CASSELTEAFF. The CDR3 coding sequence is TGTGCCAGCAGTGAACTTACAGAAGCTTTCTTT.

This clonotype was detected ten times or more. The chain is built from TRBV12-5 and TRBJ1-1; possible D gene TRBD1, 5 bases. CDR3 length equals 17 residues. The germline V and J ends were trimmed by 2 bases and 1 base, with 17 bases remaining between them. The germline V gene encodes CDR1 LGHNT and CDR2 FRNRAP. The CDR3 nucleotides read TGTGCTAGTGGTTTGCCCCCATTCGACAGATCGAACACTGAAGCTTTCTTT. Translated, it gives CASGLPPFDRSNTEAFF.

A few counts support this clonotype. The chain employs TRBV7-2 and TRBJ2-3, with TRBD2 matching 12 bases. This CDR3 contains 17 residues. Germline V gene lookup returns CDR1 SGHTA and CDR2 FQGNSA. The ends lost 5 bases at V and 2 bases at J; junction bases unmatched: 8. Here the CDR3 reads CASSRSGTSGYTDTQYF. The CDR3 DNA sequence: TGTGCCAGCAGCCGGTCCGGGACTAGCGGGTACACAGATACGCAGTATTTT.

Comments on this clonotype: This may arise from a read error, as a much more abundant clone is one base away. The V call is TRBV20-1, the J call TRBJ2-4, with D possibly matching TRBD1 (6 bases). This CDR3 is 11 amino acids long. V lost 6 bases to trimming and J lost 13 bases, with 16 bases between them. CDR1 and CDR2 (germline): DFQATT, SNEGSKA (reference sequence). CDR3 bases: TGCAGTGCGCACAGGGCCGGTGAGCAGTACTTC. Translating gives CSAHRAGEQYF.

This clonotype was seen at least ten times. CDR3 nucleotides: TGTGCCAGCAGTTTTTCATGGAATACCTACGAGCAGTACTTC. It yields the protein CASSFSWNTYEQYF. The V gene is TRBV28, the J gene TRBJ2-7; D is ambiguous. The CDR3 has 14 residues. V lost 3 bases, J lost 2 bases, and 11 bases lay in between. The germline gives CDR1 MDHEN, CDR2 SYDVKM.

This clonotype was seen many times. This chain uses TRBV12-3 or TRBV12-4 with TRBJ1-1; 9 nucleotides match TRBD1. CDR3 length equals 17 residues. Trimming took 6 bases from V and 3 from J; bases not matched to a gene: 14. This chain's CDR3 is CASRAQGARGQDTEAFF. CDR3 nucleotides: TGTGCCAGCAGGGCACAGGGGGCGCGGGGTCAGGACACTGAAGCTTTCTTT.

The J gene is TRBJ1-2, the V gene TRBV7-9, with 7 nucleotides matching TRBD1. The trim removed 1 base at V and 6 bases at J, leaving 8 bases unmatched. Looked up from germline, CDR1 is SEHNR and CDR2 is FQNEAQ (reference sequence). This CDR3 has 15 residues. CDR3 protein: CASSLVGQAVNGYTF. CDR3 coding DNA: TGTGCCAGCAGCTTAGTCGGACAGGCCGTGAATGGCTACACCTTC.

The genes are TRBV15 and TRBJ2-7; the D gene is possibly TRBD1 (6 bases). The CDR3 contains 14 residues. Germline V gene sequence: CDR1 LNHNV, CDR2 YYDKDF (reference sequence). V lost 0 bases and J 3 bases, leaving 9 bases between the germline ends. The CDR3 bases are TGTGCCACCAGCAGAGAAACAGGGAACTACGAGCAGTACTTC. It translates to CATSRETGNYEQYF.

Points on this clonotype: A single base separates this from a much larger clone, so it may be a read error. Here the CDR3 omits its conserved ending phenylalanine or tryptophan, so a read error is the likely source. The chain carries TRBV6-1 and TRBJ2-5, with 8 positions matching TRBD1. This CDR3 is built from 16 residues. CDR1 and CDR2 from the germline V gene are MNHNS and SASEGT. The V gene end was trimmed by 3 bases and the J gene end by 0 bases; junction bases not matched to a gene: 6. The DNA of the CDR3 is TGTGCCAGCAGTGACCCCCGGACAGGGTACCAAGAGACCCAGTACTTA. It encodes CASSDPRTGYQETQYL.

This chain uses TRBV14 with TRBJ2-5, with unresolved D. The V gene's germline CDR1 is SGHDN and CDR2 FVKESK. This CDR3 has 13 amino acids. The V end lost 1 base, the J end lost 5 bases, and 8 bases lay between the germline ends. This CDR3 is CASSQGPQETQYF. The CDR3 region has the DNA TGTGCCAGCAGCCAAGGCCCCCAGGAGACCCAGTACTTC.

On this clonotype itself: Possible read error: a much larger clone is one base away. The CDR3 loop is CASIKGTGGHDEQFF. The DNA for the CDR3 is TGTGCCAGCATAAAGGGGACAGGGGGCCACGATGAGCAGTTCTTC. The V call is TRBV7-9, the J call TRBJ2-1, with 12 bases matching TRBD1. V shed 7 bases, J shed 8 bases, and the junction held 9 bases outside the gene matches. Germline V gene sequence: CDR1 SEHNR, CDR2 FQNEAQ (reference sequence). CDR3 size: 15 residues.

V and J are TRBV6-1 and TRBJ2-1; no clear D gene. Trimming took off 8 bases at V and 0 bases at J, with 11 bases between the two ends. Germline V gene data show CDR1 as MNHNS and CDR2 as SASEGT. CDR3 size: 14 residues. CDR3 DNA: TGTGCCAGCTTTTACAGAAGCTCCTACAATGAGCAGTTCTTC. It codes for CASFYRSSYNEQFF.

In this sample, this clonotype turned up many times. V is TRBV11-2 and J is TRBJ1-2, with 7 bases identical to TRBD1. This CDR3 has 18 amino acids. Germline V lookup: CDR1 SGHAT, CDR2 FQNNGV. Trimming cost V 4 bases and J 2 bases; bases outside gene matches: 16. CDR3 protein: CASSSVGGPGQANYGYTF. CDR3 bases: TGTGCCAGCAGCTCAGTCGGTGGACCCGGACAGGCCAACTATGGCTACACCTTC.